Listed here are 28 T cell receptor beta chains from one sample, sequenced in a study of human versus mouse CDR3 diversity and MHC coevolution. Produced via immunoSEQ multiplex PCR; TCRdb's table is partial and in-frame only. In the table there are tens of thousands of clones, about 94% of which are singletons. The specimen sequenced was naive CD4+ T cells from blood. The subset: CD45RO-negative CD62L-positive naive CD4 T cells. These receptors originate from a person between 60 and 69 years old in good health.

CDR3: CASSSPTTTQETQYF. The DNA of the CDR3 is TGTGCCAGCAGCTCACCCACGACTACCCAAGAGACCCAGTACTTC. The chain has TRBV7-2 and TRBJ2-5; D might be TRBD2 (5 bases). CDR1 is SGHTA and CDR2 is FQGNSA in the germline V gene. V dropped 4 bases and J dropped 1 base, with 13 bases sitting between them. CDR3 length: 15 amino acids.

The chain recombines TRBV7-3 with TRBJ2-5, with TRBD2 matching over 16 bases. There are 17 residues in the CDR3. V lost 4 bases, J lost 9 bases, and 11 bases stayed unmatched. The V gene's germline CDR1 is SGHTA and CDR2 FQGTGA. CDR3 DNA sequence: TGTGCCAGCAGCTCGGGACTAGCGGGAGGGCCCCAGGCGGCCCAGTACTTC. Protein product: CASSSGLAGGPQAAQYF.

The chain employs TRBV10-3 and TRBJ1-1; D is unresolved. Trimming removed 7 bases at V and 0 bases at J, with 15 bases between. Germline V CDR1 and CDR2: ENHRY, SYGVKD. The CDR3 spans 15 residues. CDR3 amino acids: CAIMKTLNMNTEAFF. The CDR3 coding sequence is TGTGCCATCATGAAAACGTTAAACATGAACACTGAAGCTTTCTTT.

This chain connects TRBV15 to TRBJ2-3; tentatively, D is TRBD2 (7 bases). V was cut by 5 bases and J by 5 bases, with 26 bases left in between. CDR1 and CDR2 from the germline V gene are LNHNV and YYDKDF (reference sequence). The CDR3 runs to 18 residues. The DNA for the CDR3 is TGTGCCACCAGCCCCCTAGGGGGGGAACGGGCAAAAAGAGATACGCAGTATTTT. This sequence encodes CATSPLGGERAKRDTQYF.

This sequence joins TRBV9 and TRBJ2-3, with TRBD1 matching 8 bases. The length of the CDR3 is 13 residues. CDR1 and CDR2 (germline): SGDLS, YYNGEE. The ends lost 7 bases at V and 0 bases at J; junction bases unmatched: 1. This CDR3 reads CASRTGSTDTQYF. CDR3 in DNA: TGTGCCAGCCGGACAGGGAGCACAGATACGCAGTATTTT. Full variable domain (remainder filled in from reference TRBV9 and TRBJ2-3): DSGVTQTPKHLITATGQRVTLRCSPRSGDLSVYWYQQSLDQGLQFLIQYYNGEERAKGNILERFSAQQFPDLHSELNLSSLELGDSALYFCASRTGSTDTQYFGPGTRLTVL.

The chain combines TRBV28 with TRBJ1-2, with D maybe TRBD1 (6 bases). The V gene lost 8 bases and the J gene lost 5 bases, with 15 bases spanning the gap. Germline V gives CDR1 MDHEN, CDR2 SYDVKM. CDR3 length: 13 amino acids. CDR3 sequence reads: CASSPGATYGYTF. DNA for the CDR3: TGTGCCAGCTCCCCAGGGGCAACTTATGGCTACACCTTC.

This clone was seen once. The chain recombines TRBV30 with TRBJ2-1, with TRBD2 matching over 9 bases. The V and J ends lost 4 bases and 0 bases, in that order; junction bases with no gene match: 7. Germline CDR1 and CDR2: GTSNPN and SVGIG (reference sequence). This CDR3 spans 16 amino acids. The CDR3 DNA reads as TGTGCCTGGATAGGCACAGCGGGAGGCTCCTACAATGAGCAGTTCTTC. Translation: CAWIGTAGGSYNEQFF. Using reference TRBV30 and TRBJ2-1 for the parts outside the CDR3, the full variable domain is SQTIHQWPATLVQPVGSPLSLECTVEGTSNPNLYWYRQAAGRGLQLLFYSVGIGQISSEVPQNLSASRPQDRQFILSSKKLLLSDSGFYLCAWIGTAGGSYNEQFFGPGTRLTVL.

As for this clone: Other DNA sequences in the sample encode the same CDR3. This chain connects TRBV5-1 to TRBJ2-1; 8 nucleotides line up with TRBD2. There are 14 residues in the CDR3. V dropped 4 bases and J dropped 9; count of bases not matched to a gene: 9. CDR1 and CDR2 (germline): SGHRS, YFSETQ. The CDR3 nucleotides read TGCGCCAGCAGCGCCCGGGGGGGAGGGCCTGAGCAGTTCTTC. Its protein product is CASSARGGGPEQFF. The whole variable domain, remainder taken from reference TRBV5-1 and TRBJ2-1, is KAGVTQTPRYLIKTRGQQVTLSCSPISGHRSVSWYQQTPGQGLQFLFEYFSETQRNKGNFPGRFSGRQFSNSRSEMNVSTLELGDSALYLCASSARGGGPEQFFGPGTRLTVL.

J is TRBJ2-2 and V is TRBV5-1; 9 nucleotides align to TRBD2. This CDR3 contains 17 residues. In germline, CDR1 is SGHRS, CDR2 YFSETQ. The V and J ends lost 4 bases and 5 bases, in that order; junction bases with no gene match: 12. CDR3: CASSPRVGSGSTGELFF. Written as DNA, the CDR3 is TGCGCCAGCAGCCCCCGGGTGGGTAGCGGGAGTACCGGGGAGCTGTTTTTT.

J is TRBJ1-1 and V is TRBV10-1, with D possibly TRBD1 on 6 matching bases. Germline-derived CDR1 and CDR2 are WNHNN and SYGVQD (reference sequence). Trimming took 3 bases from V and 8 from J, leaving 10 bases between them. The CDR3 totals 12 residues. This CDR3 reads CASSDGGREAFF. For the CDR3, the DNA is TGCGCCAGCAGTGATGGGGGCCGGGAAGCTTTCTTT.

The chain is built from TRBV5-5 and TRBJ1-1; a weak D match, TRBD1 (5 bases). There are 15 residues in the CDR3. In germline, CDR1 is SGHKS, CDR2 YYEKEE (reference sequence). V was shortened by 4 bases and J by 1 base, with 14 bases between the two germline ends. CDR3 coding DNA: TGTGCCAGCAGCACTACGACAGTATCGAACACTGAAGCTTTCTTT. The encoded protein is CASSTTTVSNTEAFF.

The chain joins TRBV29-1 to TRBJ2-3, with TRBD2 matching 12 bases. Per germline, CDR1 SQVTM and CDR2 ANQGSEA. The CDR3 has 13 residues. Losses at the gene ends were 2 bases for V and 11 bases for J; bases not matched to a gene: 5. The CDR3 spells CSVEPSGLAGQYF. DNA for the CDR3: TGCAGCGTTGAACCCTCGGGACTAGCGGGGCAGTATTTT.

The rearrangement uses TRBV11-2 and TRBJ2-7, with 8 bases fitting TRBD1. J gave up 6 bases and V 1 base, and 5 bases lay outside the gene matches. CDR1 SGHAT and CDR2 FQNNGV come from the germline V gene. There are 14 residues in the CDR3. CDR3 sequence reads: CASSLGLTGGEQYF. DNA of the CDR3: TGTGCCAGCAGCTTAGGTTTAACAGGGGGCGAGCAGTACTTC.

This chain uses TRBV5-1 with TRBJ1-4; 8 bases match TRBD1. There are 17 residues in the CDR3. From germline, CDR1 is SGHRS and CDR2 YFSETQ. The junction had 4 bases not matched to a gene; V was cut back by 0 bases and J by 0 bases. DNA for the CDR3: TGCGCCAGCAGCTTGGCTGGGACAGGCCCAACTAATGAAAAACTGTTTTTT. Amino acids: CASSLAGTGPTNEKLFF. Full variable domain (remainder filled in from reference TRBV5-1 and TRBJ1-4): KAGVTQTPRYLIKTRGQQVTLSCSPISGHRSVSWYQQTPGQGLQFLFEYFSETQRNKGNFPGRFSGRQFSNSRSEMNVSTLELGDSALYLCASSLAGTGPTNEKLFFGSGTQLSVL.

V and J are TRBV7-6 and TRBJ1-3, with D uncertain. The V end lost 4 bases, the J end lost 0 bases, and 19 bases lay between the germline ends. The V gene's germline CDR1 is SGHVS and CDR2 FNYEAQ. The CDR3 extends over 18 amino acids. CDR3 nucleotides: TGTGCCAGCAGCTCCCCAACCCTGACACCCGACTCTGGAAACACCATATATTTT. It is translated as CASSSPTLTPDSGNTIYF.

The chain recombines TRBV18 with TRBJ2-7; 13 nucleotides match TRBD2. The germline V gene encodes CDR1 KGHSH and CDR2 LQKENI. The CDR3 consists of 15 residues. Trimming cost V 3 bases and J 3 bases; bases outside gene matches: 2. In DNA, the CDR3 is TGTGCCAGCTCACCGGGGACTAGCGGGATCTACGAGCAGTACTTC. Its protein is CASSPGTSGIYEQYF.

V gene TRBV7-8 combines with J gene TRBJ2-2; no clear D gene. There are 15 residues in the CDR3. From germline, CDR1 is SGHVS and CDR2 FQNEAQ. V was pared by 5 bases and J by 3 bases, with 13 bases between. The CDR3 DNA reads as TGTGCCAGCAGCCCCCCGAGTACGGACACCGGGGAGCTGTTTTTT. This codes for CASSPPSTDTGELFF. Full variable domain (rest looked up from reference TRBV7-8 and TRBJ2-2): GAGVSQSPRYKVAKRGQDVALRCDPISGHVSLFWYQQALGQGPEFLTYFQNEAQLDKSGLPSDRFFAERPEGSVSTLKIQRTQQEDSAVYLCASSPPSTDTGELFFGEGSRLTVL.

The gene calls are TRBV2 and TRBJ2-2, with 8 nucleotides matching TRBD2. The germline V gene has CDR1 SNHLY and CDR2 FYNNEI. Trimming took 11 bases from V and 6 from J; bases not matched to a gene: 14. This CDR3 is built from 15 residues. The CDR3 spells CAGSTSGLGAGELFF. The CDR3 DNA reads as TGTGCCGGATCCACCTCGGGACTAGGCGCCGGGGAGCTGTTTTTT.

The chain is built from TRBV6-4 and TRBJ2-1; TRBD2 matches at 8 bases. There are 15 residues in the CDR3. The V gene end was trimmed by 3 bases and the J gene end by 4 bases; junction bases not matched to a gene: 5. CDR1 is MRHNA, CDR2 SNTAGT, per germline. As DNA, the CDR3 is TGTGCCAGCAGTGAGACGGGAGGGCCGTACAATGAGCAGTTCTTC. Protein sequence: CASSETGGPYNEQFF.

V and J are TRBV10-1 and TRBJ1-1; D ambiguous. This CDR3 has 13 amino acids. Germline V gene data show CDR1 as WNHNN and CDR2 as SYGVQD (reference sequence). V was pared by 2 bases and J by 1 base, with 5 bases between. CDR3 region: CASSEGPNTEAFF. The CDR3 region has the DNA TGCGCCAGCAGTGAGGGGCCGAACACTGAAGCTTTCTTT.

The chain employs TRBV27 and TRBJ1-4; the match to TRBD1 covers 7 bases. The CDR3 consists of 15 residues. Per the germline V gene, CDR1 is MNHEY and CDR2 is SMNVEV (reference sequence). V was pared by 6 bases and J by 4 bases, with 8 bases of the junction left unmatched. In DNA form, the CDR3 reads TGTGCCAGCAGAGAGAAGGGGGCGGGTAATGAAAAACTGTTTTTT. This encodes CASREKGAGNEKLFF.

The chain combines TRBV7-2 with TRBJ2-2, with a weak D call TRBD1 (6 bases). Germline CDR1 reads SGHTA; CDR2 reads FQGNSA. The V end lost 0 bases, the J end lost 7 bases, and 12 bases lay between the germline ends. The CDR3 totals 15 residues. CDR3 sequence: CASSLAPGVGGELFF. The CDR3 DNA follows: TGTGCCAGCAGCTTAGCGCCAGGGGTGGGCGGGGAGCTGTTTTTT.

This clone was picked up one time. The chain recombines TRBV14 with TRBJ1-4; D is undetermined. Germline V gene lookup returns CDR1 SGHDN and CDR2 FVKESK. The CDR3 contains 14 residues. The V and J ends lost 0 bases and 3 bases respectively, with 5 bases between them. In nucleotides, the CDR3 is TGTGCCAGCAGCCAAGAGGCTTCTAATGAAAAACTGTTTTTT. Its translation: CASSQEASNEKLFF.

V gene TRBV6-1 combines with J gene TRBJ2-3, with D possibly being TRBD1 (5 bases). The germline V and J ends were trimmed by 4 bases and 1 base, with 9 bases remaining between them. Looked up from germline, CDR1 is MNHNS and CDR2 is SASEGT. The CDR3 length is 14 residues. The CDR3 nucleotides read TGTGCCAGCAGTGTCAGGGCTGGCACAGATACGCAGTATTTT. This gives the protein CASSVRAGTDTQYF.

The V gene is TRBV18, the J gene TRBJ1-2; D is unclear. Trimming removed 0 bases at V and 8 bases at J, with 19 bases between. Looked up from germline, CDR1 is KGHSH and CDR2 is LQKENI. The CDR3 is made up of 16 amino acids. The CDR3 loop is CASSPPSRIVVWGYTF. CDR3 bases: TGTGCCAGCTCACCACCTTCTAGGATAGTCGTTTGGGGCTACACCTTC.

This chain links TRBV7-9 with TRBJ2-7; 9 bases match TRBD2. V trimming: 5 bases; J trimming: 4 bases; junction bases outside the gene matches: 9. Germline V gene data show CDR1 as SEHNR and CDR2 as FQNEAQ (reference sequence). The CDR3 is 15 residues long. CDR3 residues: CASSSSGRFGYEQYF. CDR3 nucleotide sequence: TGTGCCAGCAGCAGTAGCGGGAGATTTGGATACGAGCAGTACTTC. The full variable domain, with the rest looked up from reference TRBV7-9 and TRBJ2-7, is DTGVSQNPRHKITKRGQNVTFRCDPISEHNRLYWYRQTLGQGPEFLTYFQNEAQLEKSRLLSDRFSAERPKGSFSTLEIQRTEQGDSAMYLCASSSSGRFGYEQYFGPGTRLTVT.

The rearrangement uses TRBV19 and TRBJ2-5; 8 bases line up with TRBD1. V lost 2 bases to trimming and J lost 4 bases; unmatched junction nucleotides: 6. CDR3 length: 15 residues. Germline lookup yields CDR1 LNHDA and CDR2 SQIVND (reference sequence). The CDR3 protein is CASSITQGAGETQYF. The CDR3 DNA reads TGTGCCAGTAGTATAACCCAGGGGGCGGGAGAGACCCAGTACTTC.

The rearrangement uses TRBV9 and TRBJ1-3; 7 nucleotides match TRBD1. TRBJ2-2 explains the end of the DNA better; the J call may be wrong. The CDR3 contains 15 residues. Germline-derived CDR1 and CDR2 are SGDLS and YYNGEE. DNA of the CDR3: TGTGCCAGCAGCGCACTTGACAGGGCAAACGGGGAGCTGTTTTTT. Residues: CASSALDRANGELFF.